The next 3 T cell receptor beta chains were all read from a single sample in a study of blood T cells in healthy people across ages (dated by TCRdb to about 2015). Library preparation employed 5' RACE. TCRdb shows the sequencer as Illumina HiSeq 2500. A second PCR of roughly 7 to 12 cycles was performed with a sample-barcoded 5' primer and a J-beta primer mix. TCRdb redid the processing of the public reads, applying fastp at Q25 and MiXCR, and retained in-frame beta chains. Rows matching on CDR3 protein sequence are summarized as one entry with the most common DNA and genes. Present in this sample are about 1,500,000 distinct CDR3 sequences, about 30% of which were seen just once. Roughly 8% of the sample goes to the ten largest clones. The sequenced sample consisted of blood. These receptors were collected from a woman in her 30s in good health.

This chain links TRBV27 with TRBJ1-5; D is undetermined. V lost 3 bases and J 8 bases, leaving 11 bases between the germline ends. The V gene's germline CDR1 is MNHEY and CDR2 SMNVEV (reference sequence). This CDR3 region has 13 residues. This CDR3 reads CASSFLPREPQHF. The CDR3 DNA follows: TGTGCCAGCAGTTTCCTTCCTCGAGAGCCCCAGCATTTT.

This chain uses TRBV11-1 with TRBJ2-3; a possible D gene is TRBD1 (5 bases). This CDR3 spans 13 amino acids. V gave up 7 bases and J gave up 7 bases, with 15 bases separating them. Germline assignment: CDR1 SGHAT and CDR2 FQDESV (reference sequence). CDR3 coding DNA: TGTGCCAGCACCGTACCCCAGGGCCATACGCAGTATTTT. This translates into CASTVPQGHTQYF.

CDR3 protein: CSAALTSGRTDTQYF. CDR3 in DNA: TGCAGTGCAGCCTTGACTAGCGGGAGGACAGATACGCAGTATTTT. V usage is TRBV20-1 and J usage is TRBJ2-3; TRBD2 agrees at 13 bases. The ends lost 6 bases at V and 3 bases at J; junction bases unmatched: 6. Germline lookup yields CDR1 DFQATT and CDR2 SNEGSKA (reference sequence). This CDR3 is built from 15 residues.